The 23 T cell receptor beta chains below come from one sample, sequenced in a study of Graves' ophthalmopathy and Graves' hyperthyroidism. RNA transcripts provided the template for amplifying TCR beta CDR3 regions. A first-round RT-PCR used HTBI primers, followed by a second-round multiplex PCR. Each CDR3 protein is one row after TCRdb ran MiXCR on the multiplex PCR reads. Of about 210,000 distinct CDR3 sequences in the sample, approximately 29% were seen once. Sequenced input: peripheral blood. The receptors here all came from a middle-aged man with Graves' ophthalmopathy.

The count of this clonotype is one. The V and J genes are TRBV14 and TRBJ2-4; perhaps TRBD1 as D (6 bases). V was pared by 4 bases and J by 8 bases, with 15 bases between. This CDR3 has 14 residues. CDR1 is SGHDN, CDR2 FVKESK, per germline. CDR3: CASSLLERTDIQYF. DNA of the CDR3: TGTGCCAGCAGCCTCCTAGAAAGGACAGACATTCAGTACTTC.

This clonotype was counted many times. J is TRBJ1-2 and V is TRBV28; no firm D call. Trimming left V 5 bases short and J 2 bases short, with 18 bases between. The germline CDR1 and CDR2 sequences are MDHEN and SYDVKM. The CDR3 is 16 residues long. The CDR3 protein is CASSPEPADGNYGYTF. As DNA, the CDR3 is TGTGCCAGCAGTCCCGAACCCGCGGACGGAAACTATGGCTACACCTTC.

This chain links TRBV28 with TRBJ2-7; no clear D. The CDR3 consists of 13 residues. Trimming shortened V by 1 base and J by 4 bases, and 8 bases separated the two germline ends. Germline loops: CDR1 MDHEN, CDR2 SYDVKM. This CDR3 reads CASSLYRIYEQYF. DNA of the CDR3: TGTGCCAGCAGTTTATACAGAATTTACGAGCAGTACTTC.

This sequence joins TRBV27 and TRBJ1-1; D is ambiguous. This CDR3 spans 13 amino acids. Germline assignment: CDR1 MNHEY and CDR2 SMNVEV (reference sequence). The germline V and J ends were trimmed by 4 bases and 1 base, with 7 bases remaining between them. The CDR3 loop is CASSWKENTEAFF. The CDR3 DNA sequence: TGTGCCAGCAGTTGGAAGGAGAACACTGAAGCTTTCTTT.

This clonotype was detected many times. V and J are TRBV6-1 and TRBJ1-1; 8 bases are shared with TRBD1. Germline V CDR1 and CDR2: MNHNS, SASEGT. The ends lost 3 bases at V and 4 bases at J; junction bases unmatched: 4. CDR3 length: 14 residues. Here the CDR3 DNA reads TGTGCCAGCAGTGATACCCAGGGGGCCACTGAAGCTTTCTTT. It is translated as CASSDTQGATEAFF.

This clonotype was observed at least ten times. The V gene is TRBV20-1, the J gene TRBJ2-5; D is unclear. The CDR3 extends over 11 amino acids. Germline V gene sequence: CDR1 DFQATT, CDR2 SNEGSKA (reference sequence). Trimming stripped 0 bases from V and 5 bases from J, with 4 bases between. CDR3: CSARDWETQYF. DNA for the CDR3: TGCAGTGCTAGAGATTGGGAGACCCAGTACTTC.

This clonotype was observed many times. This rearrangement joins TRBV20-1 to TRBJ2-2, with D unclear. Germline assignment: CDR1 DFQATT and CDR2 SNEGSKA (reference sequence). The CDR3 covers 15 residues. V dropped 4 bases and J dropped 2 bases, with 14 bases sitting between them. CDR3 region: CSAKDPAINTGELFF. The CDR3 nucleotides read TGCAGTGCTAAAGACCCGGCTATAAACACCGGGGAGCTGTTTTTT.

This clonotype was picked up many times. The chain uses TRBV11-1 and TRBJ1-4, with D uncertain. V gave up 1 base and J gave up 2 bases, with 8 bases separating them. This CDR3 has 15 residues. CDR1 and CDR2 (germline): SGHAT, FQDESV (reference sequence). The DNA of the CDR3 is TGTGCCAGCAGCTTAGAAGGAAGCACTAATGAAAAACTGTTTTTT. Translating gives CASSLEGSTNEKLFF.

This clonotype was observed many times. V usage is TRBV5-1 and J usage is TRBJ1-2; D not certain. The CDR3 is 14 residues long. V was cut by 0 bases and J by 1 base, with 7 bases left in between. Germline CDR1 reads SGHRS; CDR2 reads YFSETQ. Here the CDR3 reads CASSLAEGNYGYTF. CDR3 DNA: TGCGCCAGCAGCTTGGCCGAAGGTAACTATGGCTACACCTTC.

This clonotype was observed many times. The chain combines TRBV10-3 with TRBJ1-1, with a possible D match to TRBD1 (5 bases). V was pared by 0 bases and J by 4 bases, with 9 bases between. Germline assignment: CDR1 ENHRY and CDR2 SYGVKD. This CDR3 comprises 14 residues. CDR3 DNA: TGTGCCATCAGTGAGTCTACAGGAACCACTGAAGCTTTCTTT. This codes for CAISESTGTTEAFF.

This chain uses TRBV27 with TRBJ1-2, with a possible D match to TRBD1 (5 bases). V was shortened by 4 bases and J by 6 bases, with 15 bases between the two germline ends. Germline CDR1 MNHEY, CDR2 SMNVEV (reference sequence). The CDR3 loop spans 14 amino acids. CDR3 amino acids: CASSSTPPRDGYTF. The CDR3 coding sequence is TGTGCCAGCAGTTCGACACCTCCCAGGGATGGCTACACCTTC.

The chain employs TRBV14 and TRBJ2-2; unclear D gene. The germline V gene encodes CDR1 SGHDN and CDR2 FVKESK. The ends were cut back, 4 bases at V and 0 bases at J, with 9 bases in the middle. This CDR3 contains 15 residues. The CDR3 nucleotides read TGTGCCAGCAGCCCTCTCCGAGCGAACACCGGGGAGCTGTTTTTT. Translation: CASSPLRANTGELFF.

The rearrangement links TRBV12-3 or TRBV12-4 to TRBJ2-7; D gene unclear. The CDR3 contains 14 residues. The V end was cut by 6 bases, the J end by 2 bases, with 14 bases between. This CDR3 is CASSLETPPYEQYF. As DNA, the CDR3 is TGTGCCAGCAGCCTTGAGACACCCCCCTACGAGCAGTACTTC.

This clonotype appeared many times. The J gene is TRBJ2-7, the V gene TRBV12-3 or TRBV12-4; 10 nucleotides line up with TRBD2. The V segment lost 8 bases and the J segment 3 bases; nucleotides outside the gene matches: 4. There are 13 residues in the CDR3. The CDR3 sequence is CASQLAGNYEQYF. The CDR3 bases are TGTGCCAGCCAACTAGCGGGGAACTACGAGCAGTACTTC.

The rearrangement uses TRBV6-5 and TRBJ2-5, with a possible D match to TRBD1 (5 bases). The CDR3 extends over 15 amino acids. Trimming left V 1 base short and J 2 bases short, with 11 bases between. CDR1 is MNHEY and CDR2 is SVGAGI in the germline V gene. The CDR3 protein is CASSYYQGIQETQYF. The CDR3 nucleotides are TGTGCCAGCAGTTACTACCAGGGAATACAAGAGACCCAGTACTTC.

This clonotype was seen ten or more times. As DNA, the CDR3 is TGTGCCAGTAGTATGGGTCCGGGCTACGAGCAGTACTTC. The encoded protein is CASSMGPGYEQYF. V is TRBV19 and J is TRBJ2-7; D is unclear. Germline V gives CDR1 LNHDA, CDR2 SQIVND (reference sequence). V gave up 3 bases and J gave up 3 bases, with 9 bases separating them. The CDR3 is 13 residues long.

The J gene is TRBJ1-2, the V gene TRBV12-3 or TRBV12-4; 10 bases line up with TRBD1. Germline trimming cut 5 bases from V and 1 base from J; bases unmatched to any gene: 4. This CDR3 is built from 15 residues. CDR3 loop: CASSPGTGDNYGYTF. The CDR3, as DNA: TGTGCCAGCAGTCCAGGGACAGGGGATAACTATGGCTACACCTTC.

This clonotype was recorded many times. The V gene is TRBV29-1, the J gene TRBJ2-5; D perhaps matches TRBD1 (5 bases). Germline CDR1 reads SQVTM; CDR2 reads ANQGSEA. There are 12 residues in the CDR3. Trimming removed 4 bases from V and 5 bases from J, with 11 bases in between. CDR3 bases: TGCAGCGTTGCTTTGGGGCAGGAGACCCAGTACTTC. This translates into CSVALGQETQYF.

The CDR3 bases are TGTGCCAGCACACCCACAGGGGGTGACACTGAAGCTTTCTTT. Translated, it gives CASTPTGGDTEAFF. The chain couples TRBV6-1 to TRBJ1-1; 8 bases fit TRBD1. J was trimmed by 3 bases and V by 7 bases; bases with no gene match: 7. From germline, CDR1 is MNHNS and CDR2 SASEGT. The CDR3 runs 14 residues.

This clonotype occurred many times. The chain employs TRBV2 and TRBJ1-6; no firm D call. The ends were cut back, 4 bases at V and 12 bases at J, with 13 bases in the middle. This CDR3 contains 13 residues. Germline V lookup: CDR1 SNHLY, CDR2 FYNNEI. CDR3 amino acids: CASSGSVLEPLHF. The CDR3 nucleotides are TGTGCCAGCAGTGGTTCAGTGTTGGAACCCCTCCACTTT. Using reference TRBV2 and TRBJ1-6 for the parts outside the CDR3, the full variable domain is EPEVTQTPSHQVTQMGQEVILRCVPISNHLYFYWYRQILGQKVEFLVSFYNNEISEKSEIFDDQFSVERPDGSNFTLKIRSTKLEDSAMYFCASSGSVLEPLHFGNGTRLTVT.

In its sample, this clonotype was seen many times. The CDR3 loop reads CSARVTGLSNTEAFF. The CDR3, as DNA: TGCAGTGCTAGAGTGACAGGGCTCTCGAACACTGAAGCTTTCTTT. The V gene is TRBV20-1, the J gene TRBJ1-1; the match to TRBD1 covers 7 bases. Germline V gene sequence: CDR1 DFQATT, CDR2 SNEGSKA (reference sequence). J was trimmed by 1 base and V by 1 base; bases with no gene match: 6. The CDR3 is made up of 15 amino acids.

Many counts were recorded for this clonotype. The chain couples TRBV6-1 to TRBJ1-6; no firm D call. The CDR3 contains 15 residues. Deletions cut 7 bases from V and 6 bases from J, with 16 bases between. CDR1 and CDR2 from the germline V gene are MNHNS and SASEGT. CDR3 bases: TGTGCCAGCACCCCAACGGGTGGGGTTAATTCACCCCTCCACTTT. This encodes CASTPTGGVNSPLHF.

This clonotype was recorded once. The chain carries TRBV29-1 and TRBJ1-1; no clear D. V lost 5 bases and J lost 1, with 5 bases in between. This CDR3 is built from 11 residues. Germline CDR1 is SQVTM and CDR2 is ANQGSEA. The CDR3 nucleotides are TGCAGCGTTATACAGAACACTGAAGCTTTCTTT. Protein sequence: CSVIQNTEAFF.